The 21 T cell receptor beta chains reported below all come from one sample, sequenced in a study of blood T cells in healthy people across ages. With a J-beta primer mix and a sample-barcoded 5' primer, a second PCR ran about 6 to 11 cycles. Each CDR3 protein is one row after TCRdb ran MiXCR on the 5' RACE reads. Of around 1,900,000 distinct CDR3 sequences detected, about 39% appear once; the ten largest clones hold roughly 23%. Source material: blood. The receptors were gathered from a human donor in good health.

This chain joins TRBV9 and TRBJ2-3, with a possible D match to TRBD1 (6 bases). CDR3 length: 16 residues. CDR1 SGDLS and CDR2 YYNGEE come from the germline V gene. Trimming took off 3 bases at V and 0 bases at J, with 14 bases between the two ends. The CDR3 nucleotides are TGTGCCAGCAGCGCCCAAGGGGACACAAGCACAGATACGCAGTATTTT. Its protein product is CASSAQGDTSTDTQYF.

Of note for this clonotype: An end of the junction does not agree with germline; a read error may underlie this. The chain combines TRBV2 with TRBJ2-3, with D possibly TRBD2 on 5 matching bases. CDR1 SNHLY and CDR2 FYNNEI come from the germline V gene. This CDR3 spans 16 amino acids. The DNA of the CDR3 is TGTGCCAACAGTGAAGCGGAAGACCCAAGCACAGATACGCAGTATTTT. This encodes CANSEAEDPSTDTQYF.

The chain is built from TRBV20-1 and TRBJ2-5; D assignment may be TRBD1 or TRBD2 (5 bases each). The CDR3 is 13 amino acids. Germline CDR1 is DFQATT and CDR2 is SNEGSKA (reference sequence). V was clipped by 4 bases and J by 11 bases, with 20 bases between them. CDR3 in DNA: TGCAGTGCTACCGGGACGAAGACCTGGGAGCAGTACTTC. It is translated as CSATGTKTWEQYF.

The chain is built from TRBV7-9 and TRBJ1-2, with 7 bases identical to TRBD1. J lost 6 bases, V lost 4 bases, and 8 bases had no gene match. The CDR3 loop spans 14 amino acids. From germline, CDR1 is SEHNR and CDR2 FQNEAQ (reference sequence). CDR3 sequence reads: CASSSYTGVDGYTF. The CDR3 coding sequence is TGTGCCAGCAGCTCTTATACAGGGGTTGATGGCTACACCTTC.

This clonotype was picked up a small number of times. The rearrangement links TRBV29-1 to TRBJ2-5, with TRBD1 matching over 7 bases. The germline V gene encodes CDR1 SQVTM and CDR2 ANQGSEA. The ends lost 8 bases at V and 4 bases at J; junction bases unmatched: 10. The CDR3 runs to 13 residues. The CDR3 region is CSTRQGLGETQYF. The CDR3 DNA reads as TGCAGCACCCGACAGGGATTAGGAGAGACCCAGTACTTC.

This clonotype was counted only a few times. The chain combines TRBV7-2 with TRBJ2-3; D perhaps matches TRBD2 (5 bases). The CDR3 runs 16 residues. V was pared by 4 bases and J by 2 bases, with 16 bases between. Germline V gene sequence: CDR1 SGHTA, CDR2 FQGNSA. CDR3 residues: CASSSTKRRPTDTQYF. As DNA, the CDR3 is TGTGCCAGCAGCTCTACAAAGCGGCGACCCACAGATACGCAGTATTTT.

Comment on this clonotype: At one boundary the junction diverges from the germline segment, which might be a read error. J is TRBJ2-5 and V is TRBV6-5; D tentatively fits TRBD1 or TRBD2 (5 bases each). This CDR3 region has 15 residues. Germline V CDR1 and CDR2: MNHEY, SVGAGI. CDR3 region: CARSYGVVDLGEQYF. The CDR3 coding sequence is TGTGCCCGCAGTTATGGGGTCGTCGACTTGGGGGAGCAGTACTTC.

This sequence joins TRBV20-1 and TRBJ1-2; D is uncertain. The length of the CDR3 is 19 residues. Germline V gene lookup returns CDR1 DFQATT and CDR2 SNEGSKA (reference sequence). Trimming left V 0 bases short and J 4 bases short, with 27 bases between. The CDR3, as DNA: TGCAGTGCTAGAGATCACCAACCGGGGTCCTTACTACCCTTCTATGGCTACACCTTC. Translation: CSARDHQPGSLLPFYGYTF.

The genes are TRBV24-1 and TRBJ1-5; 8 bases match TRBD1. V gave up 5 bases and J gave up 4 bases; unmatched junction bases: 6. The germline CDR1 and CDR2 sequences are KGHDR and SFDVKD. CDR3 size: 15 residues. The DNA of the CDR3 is TGTGCCACCAGTGGTGCTACAGGGGGTAATCAGCCCCAGCATTTT. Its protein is CATSGATGGNQPQHF.

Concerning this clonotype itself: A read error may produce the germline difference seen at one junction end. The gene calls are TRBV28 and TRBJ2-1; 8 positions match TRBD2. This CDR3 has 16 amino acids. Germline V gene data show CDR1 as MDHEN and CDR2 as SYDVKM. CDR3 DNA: TGTGCCAGCAGTTTATTCGGGGGGGGGCCGGACAATGAGCGGTTCTTC. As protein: CASSLFGGGPDNERFF.

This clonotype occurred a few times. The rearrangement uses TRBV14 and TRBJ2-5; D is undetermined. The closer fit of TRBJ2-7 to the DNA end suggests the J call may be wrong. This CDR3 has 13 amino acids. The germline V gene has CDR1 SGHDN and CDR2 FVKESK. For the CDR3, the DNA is TGTGCCAGCAGCCAAGATCCCCAGGACGAGCAGTACTTC. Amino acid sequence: CASSQDPQDEQYF.

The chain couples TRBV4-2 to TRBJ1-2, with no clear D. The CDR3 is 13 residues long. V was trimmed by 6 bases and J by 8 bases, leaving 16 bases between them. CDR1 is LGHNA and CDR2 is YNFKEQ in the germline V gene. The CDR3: CASSSDTPRGYTF. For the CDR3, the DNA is TGTGCCAGCAGTAGCGATACCCCGAGGGGCTACACCTTC.

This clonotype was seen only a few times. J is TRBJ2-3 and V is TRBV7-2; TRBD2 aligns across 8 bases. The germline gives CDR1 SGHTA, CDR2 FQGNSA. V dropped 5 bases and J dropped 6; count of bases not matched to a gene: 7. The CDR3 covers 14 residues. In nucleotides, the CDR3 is TGTGCCAGCAGCACCGGGGGGGTCGCGGATACGCAGTATTTT. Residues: CASSTGGVADTQYF.

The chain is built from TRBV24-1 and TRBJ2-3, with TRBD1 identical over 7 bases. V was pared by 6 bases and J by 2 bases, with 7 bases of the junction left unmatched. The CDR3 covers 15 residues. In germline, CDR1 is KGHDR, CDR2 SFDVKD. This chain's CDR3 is CATSSRDSSTDTQYF. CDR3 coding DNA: TGTGCCACCAGTTCCCGGGACAGTTCCACAGATACGCAGTATTTT.

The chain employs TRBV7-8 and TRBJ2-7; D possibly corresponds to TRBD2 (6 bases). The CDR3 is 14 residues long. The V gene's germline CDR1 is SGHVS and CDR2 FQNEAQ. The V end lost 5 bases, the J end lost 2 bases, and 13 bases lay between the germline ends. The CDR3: CASSKRVKAYEQYF. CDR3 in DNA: TGTGCCAGCAGCAAGCGGGTTAAGGCCTACGAGCAGTACTTC.

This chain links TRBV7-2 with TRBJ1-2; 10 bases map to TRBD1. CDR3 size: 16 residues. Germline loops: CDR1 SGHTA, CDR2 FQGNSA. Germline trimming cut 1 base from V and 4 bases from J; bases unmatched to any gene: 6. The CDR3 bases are TGTGCCAGCAGCTTAGACTACGGGGACAGGGGCTATGGCTACACCTTC. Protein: CASSLDYGDRGYGYTF.

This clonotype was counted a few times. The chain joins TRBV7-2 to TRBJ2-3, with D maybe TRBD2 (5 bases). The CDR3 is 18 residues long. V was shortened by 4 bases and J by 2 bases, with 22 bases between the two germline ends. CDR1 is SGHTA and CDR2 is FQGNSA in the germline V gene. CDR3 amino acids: CASSSGEMERSYTDTQYF. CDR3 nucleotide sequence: TGTGCCAGCAGCTCCGGGGAGATGGAGCGGAGTTACACAGATACGCAGTATTTT.

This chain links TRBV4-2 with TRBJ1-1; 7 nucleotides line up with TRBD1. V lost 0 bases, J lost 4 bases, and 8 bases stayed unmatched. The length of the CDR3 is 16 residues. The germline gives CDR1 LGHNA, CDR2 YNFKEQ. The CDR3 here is CASSQEPGQEFTEAFF. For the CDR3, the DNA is TGTGCCAGCAGCCAAGAACCAGGACAGGAGTTCACTGAAGCTTTCTTT.

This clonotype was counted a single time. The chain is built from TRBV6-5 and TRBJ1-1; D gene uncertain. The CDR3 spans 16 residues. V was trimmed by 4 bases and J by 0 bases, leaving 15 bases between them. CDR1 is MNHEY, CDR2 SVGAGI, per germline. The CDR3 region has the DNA TGTGCCAGCAGTTCCTTCACGACGCAACTGAACACTGAAGCTTTCTTT. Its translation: CASSSFTTQLNTEAFF.

The CDR3 coding sequence is TGCGCCAGCAGCCAGGTACCCGTGGGGTTCTCCTACAATGAGCAGTTCTTC. Protein sequence: CASSQVPVGFSYNEQFF. The chain employs TRBV4-1 and TRBJ2-1, with unresolved D. Germline CDR1 is MGHRA and CDR2 is YSYEKL. The CDR3 consists of 17 residues. V was shortened by 3 bases and J by 0 bases, with 15 bases between the two germline ends.

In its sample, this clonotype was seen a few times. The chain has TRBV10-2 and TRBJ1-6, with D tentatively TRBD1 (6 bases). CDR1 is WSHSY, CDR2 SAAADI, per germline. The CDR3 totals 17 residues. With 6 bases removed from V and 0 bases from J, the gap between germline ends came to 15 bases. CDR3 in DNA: TGCGCCAGCAGCGCCCTCACAGGGAGCTCCTATAATTCACCCCTCCACTTT. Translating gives CASSALTGSSYNSPLHF.